This T cell receptor beta chain was observed in a study of blood T cell repertoires in COVID-19. Overall study: In each case, the material was cDNA or gDNA derived from T cells, B-cell-depleted T cells, or PBMCs.

This clone appeared once. Original processing methods: Amplification of reference gene primers provided the estimated nucleated cell counts. The repertoire was sequenced with immunoSEQ multiplex PCR; TCRdb's copy has only in-frame clones and lacks some. D and trimming come from the DNA, and the V and J calls and clone size come from that table. The sample contains about 58,000 clones, more than 75% of which appear only once. V was cut by 5 bases and J by 9 bases, with 11 bases left in between. This CDR3 is built from 12 residues. Germline values: CDR1 SGHNT, CDR2 YENEEA. The sequenced material came from peripheral blood. This clonotype originated in a man aged 35 to 55 with active COVID-19. The rearrangement links TRBV11-3 to TRBJ2-1; a possible D gene is TRBD2 (5 bases). For the CDR3, the DNA is TGTGCCAGCAGCCCGGGGTTGAGTGAGCAGTTCTTC. Translated, it gives CASSPGLSEQFF.